Below, 17 T cell receptor beta chains from the same sample are listed, as sequenced in a study of T cell responses to AZD1222 COVID-19 vaccine. Some clones are missing from TCRdb's copy, which holds only in-frame ones; the method was immunoSEQ multiplex PCR. The sample has 150,000 or so clones; approximately 94% are singletons. The material was peripheral blood, obtained on day 0 of AZD1222 vaccination. The receptors were gathered from an adult in good health.

V is TRBV2 and J is TRBJ1-2; unclear D gene. Trimming pared 6 bases from V and 3 bases from J, leaving 11 bases between. The CDR3 extends over 13 amino acids. The germline gives CDR1 SNHLY, CDR2 FYNNEI. The DNA for the CDR3 is TGTGCCAGCAGATACCCCCAAGACTATGGCTACACCTTC. It specifies CASRYPQDYGYTF. Full variable domain (remainder filled in from reference TRBV2 and TRBJ1-2): EPEVTQTPSHQVTQMGQEVILRCVPISNHLYFYWYRQILGQKVEFLVSFYNNEISEKSEIFDDQFSVERPDGSNFTLKIRSTKLEDSAMYFCASRYPQDYGYTFGSGTRLTVV.

This chain connects TRBV29-1 to TRBJ1-1; D is unclear. Germline-derived CDR1 and CDR2 are SQVTM and ANQGSEA. The germline V and J ends were trimmed by 7 bases and 0 bases, with 12 bases remaining between them. The CDR3 loop spans 13 amino acids. The CDR3 reads CSGTVGLNTEAFF. The DNA of the CDR3 is TGCAGCGGTACGGTTGGCTTGAACACTGAAGCTTTCTTT.

The chain employs TRBV12-3 or TRBV12-4 and TRBJ1-2, with D unresolved. Trimming cost V 8 bases and J 4 bases, with 14 bases left between them. This CDR3 spans 13 amino acids. This CDR3 reads CASRPAGSYGYTF. In DNA form, the CDR3 reads TGTGCCAGCCGCCCGGCAGGATCCTATGGCTACACCTTC.

The chain is built from TRBV12-3 or TRBV12-4 and TRBJ1-2; D is uncertain. CDR3 length: 12 residues. The germline V and J ends were trimmed by 6 bases and 4 bases, with 9 bases remaining between them. The CDR3 DNA follows: TGTGCCAGCAGGTCGGGTCCCTATGGCTACACCTTC. It specifies CASRSGPYGYTF.

The CDR3 DNA reads as TGTGCCAGCAGCCCAGGACGGATGAACACCGGGGAGCTGTTTTTT. Translated: CASSPGRMNTGELFF. The chain carries TRBV11-3 and TRBJ2-2, with D hard to call. Per germline, CDR1 SGHNT and CDR2 YENEEA. The germline V and J ends were trimmed by 5 bases and 1 base, with 11 bases remaining between them. CDR3 size: 15 residues.

The chain recombines TRBV19 with TRBJ1-1; 8 positions agree with TRBD1. Losses at the gene ends were 3 bases for V and 4 bases for J; bases not matched to a gene: 1. The CDR3 consists of 13 residues. Looked up from germline, CDR1 is LNHDA and CDR2 is SQIVND (reference sequence). CDR3 residues: CASSMGQATEAFF. CDR3 nucleotides: TGTGCCAGTAGTATGGGACAGGCCACTGAAGCTTTCTTT.

This clone was seen more than once but under ten times. This chain connects TRBV10-3 to TRBJ1-5, with TRBD1 identical over 10 bases. The V segment lost 7 bases and the J segment 3 bases; nucleotides outside the gene matches: 18. The germline gives CDR1 ENHRY, CDR2 SYGVKD. The CDR3 totals 19 residues. In nucleotides, the CDR3 is TGTGCCATCAAGAGGTCCCCAGCCCGGGACAGGGGATTCAATCAGCCCCAGCATTTT. It translates to CAIKRSPARDRGFNQPQHF.

The V and J genes are TRBV6-5 and TRBJ1-1; perhaps TRBD1 as D (6 bases). The CDR3 covers 12 residues. Germline V gene data show CDR1 as MNHEY and CDR2 as SVGAGI. V was pared by 4 bases and J by 6 bases, with 9 bases between. The CDR3 loop is CASSFEGAEAFF. DNA of the CDR3: TGTGCCAGCAGTTTTGAGGGGGCTGAAGCTTTCTTT.

Here the CDR3 reads CASSWGRSNQPQHF. CDR3 nucleotide sequence: TGTGCCAGTAGTTGGGGGCGGTCCAATCAGCCCCAGCATTTT. J is TRBJ1-5 and V is TRBV19; perhaps TRBD1 as D (6 bases). V gave up 5 bases and J gave up 3 bases, with 11 bases separating them. Germline V lookup: CDR1 LNHDA, CDR2 SQIVND (reference sequence). There are 14 residues in the CDR3.

The J gene is TRBJ1-6, the V gene TRBV30, with 9 bases identical to TRBD1. The CDR3 loop spans 15 amino acids. Germline CDR1 is GTSNPN and CDR2 is SVGIG (reference sequence). Trimming cost V 3 bases and J 7 bases; bases outside gene matches: 7. The CDR3 is CAWRGEGTGNSPLHF. In DNA, the CDR3 is TGTGCCTGGAGGGGAGAAGGGACAGGGAATTCACCCCTCCACTTT.

This clone appeared a single time. The chain uses TRBV2 and TRBJ1-4; TRBD1 is a possible D gene (5 bases). This CDR3 is 14 amino acids long. Trimming cost V 5 bases and J 7 bases, with 14 bases left between them. Per the germline V gene, CDR1 is SNHLY and CDR2 is FYNNEI. The CDR3 coding sequence is TGTGCCAGCAGTAGAGCGGGGGTCTTTGAAAAACTGTTTTTT. Protein sequence: CASSRAGVFEKLFF.

V is TRBV7-9 and J is TRBJ1-2; D is unresolved. Germline V gene sequence: CDR1 SEHNR, CDR2 FQNEAQ (reference sequence). The CDR3 covers 16 residues. With 4 bases removed from V and 2 bases from J, the gap between germline ends came to 17 bases. The CDR3 loop is CASSSSADGSNYGYTF. In nucleotides, the CDR3 is TGTGCCAGCAGCTCATCCGCGGACGGGTCAAACTATGGCTACACCTTC.

CDR3 in amino acids: CSVATPQGINTEAFF. The CDR3 DNA is TGCAGCGTTGCCACCCCGCAGGGAATTAACACTGAAGCTTTCTTT. The chain has TRBV29-1 and TRBJ1-1; tentatively, D is TRBD1 (5 bases). CDR3 size: 15 residues. The V end lost 4 bases, the J end lost 2 bases, and 17 bases lay between the germline ends. Looked up from germline, CDR1 is SQVTM and CDR2 is ANQGSEA.

The chain employs TRBV24-1 and TRBJ2-1, with TRBD2 identical over 11 bases. This CDR3 is 14 amino acids long. Germline trimming cut 1 base from V and 10 bases from J; bases unmatched to any gene: 2. Germline values: CDR1 KGHDR, CDR2 SFDVKD. The CDR3 nucleotides are TGTGCCACCAGTGATTTCACTAGCGGGGGCGAGCAGTTCTTC. Protein product: CATSDFTSGGEQFF.

The chain joins TRBV28 to TRBJ2-7, with D maybe TRBD2 (5 bases). CDR3 length equals 13 residues. The germline V gene has CDR1 MDHEN and CDR2 SYDVKM. V was cut by 5 bases and J by 6 bases, with 14 bases left in between. CDR3 amino acids: CASSASGLGEQYF. In DNA form, the CDR3 reads TGTGCCAGCAGTGCCTCAGGACTGGGCGAGCAGTACTTC. The full variable domain, completed using reference TRBV28 and TRBJ2-7, is DVKVTQSSRYLVKRTGEKVFLECVQDMDHENMFWYRQDPGLGLRLIYFSYDVKMKEKGDIPEGYSVSREKKERFSLILESASTNQTSMYLCASSASGLGEQYFGPGTRLTVT.

This chain links TRBV6-5 with TRBJ1-1; D is undetermined. V lost 3 bases, J lost 6 bases, and 14 bases lay in between. Germline V CDR1 and CDR2: MNHEY, SVGAGI. The CDR3 extends over 14 amino acids. CDR3 nucleotide sequence: TGTGCCAGCAGTTATGTGGGCAGAGGCTCTGAAGCTTTCTTT. It specifies CASSYVGRGSEAFF.

This clone was picked up one time. The gene calls are TRBV4-1 and TRBJ1-6; TRBD1 might be the D (5 bases). Germline V gene data show CDR1 as MGHRA and CDR2 as YSYEKL. The V gene lost 1 base and the J gene lost 7 bases, with 8 bases spanning the gap. This CDR3 comprises 14 residues. CDR3 coding DNA: TGCGCCAGCAGCCAAGTGGGACTAAATTCACCCCTCCACTTT. Translated: CASSQVGLNSPLHF.